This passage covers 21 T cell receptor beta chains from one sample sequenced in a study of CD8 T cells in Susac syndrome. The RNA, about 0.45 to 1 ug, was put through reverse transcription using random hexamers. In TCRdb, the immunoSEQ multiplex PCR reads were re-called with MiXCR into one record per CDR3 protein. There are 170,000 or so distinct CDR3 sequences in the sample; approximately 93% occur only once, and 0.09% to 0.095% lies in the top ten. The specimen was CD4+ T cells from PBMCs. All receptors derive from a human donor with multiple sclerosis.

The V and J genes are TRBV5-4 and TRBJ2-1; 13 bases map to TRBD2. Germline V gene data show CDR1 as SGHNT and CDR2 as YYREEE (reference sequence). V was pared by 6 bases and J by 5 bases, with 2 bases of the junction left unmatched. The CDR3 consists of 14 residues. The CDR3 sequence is CASMTSGRNNEQFF. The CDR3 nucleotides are TGTGCCAGCATGACTAGCGGGAGGAACAATGAGCAGTTCTTC.

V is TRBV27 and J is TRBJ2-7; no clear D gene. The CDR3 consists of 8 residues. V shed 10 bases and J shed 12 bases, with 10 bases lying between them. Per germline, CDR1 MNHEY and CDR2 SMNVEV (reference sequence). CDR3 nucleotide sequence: TGTGCCATCCCTTGGCGGTACTTC. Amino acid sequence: CAIPWRYF.

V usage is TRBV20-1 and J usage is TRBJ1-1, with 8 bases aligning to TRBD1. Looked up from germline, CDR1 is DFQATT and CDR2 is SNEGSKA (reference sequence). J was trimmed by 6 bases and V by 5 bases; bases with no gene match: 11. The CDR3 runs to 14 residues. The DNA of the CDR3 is TGCAGTGCTCTCAGACTGGACAGGGAGCCTGAAGCTTTCTTT. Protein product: CSALRLDREPEAFF.

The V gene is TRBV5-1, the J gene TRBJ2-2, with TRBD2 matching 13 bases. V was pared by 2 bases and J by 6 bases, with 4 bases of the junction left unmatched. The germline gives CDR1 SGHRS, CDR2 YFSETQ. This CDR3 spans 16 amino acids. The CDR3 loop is CASSLGLAGVAGELFF. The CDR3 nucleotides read TGCGCCAGCAGCTTAGGACTAGCGGGAGTAGCCGGGGAGCTGTTTTTT.

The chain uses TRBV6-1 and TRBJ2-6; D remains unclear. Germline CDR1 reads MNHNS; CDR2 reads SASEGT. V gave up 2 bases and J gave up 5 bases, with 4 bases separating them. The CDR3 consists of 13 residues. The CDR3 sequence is CASSESWANVLTF. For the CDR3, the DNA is TGTGCCAGCAGTGAATCCTGGGCCAACGTCCTGACTTTC.

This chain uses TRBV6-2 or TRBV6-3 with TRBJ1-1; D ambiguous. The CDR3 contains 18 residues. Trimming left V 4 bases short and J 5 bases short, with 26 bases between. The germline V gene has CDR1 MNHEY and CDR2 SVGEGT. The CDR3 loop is CASSFFSWRAGWRTEAFF. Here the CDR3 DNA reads TGTGCCAGCAGTTTTTTCAGCTGGAGGGCCGGATGGAGGACTGAAGCTTTCTTT.

The CDR3 DNA is TGCGCCAGCAGCTTGGAGGACAGGGGGCGACGAGAGCAGTTCTTC. This gives the protein CASSLEDRGRREQFF. The genes are TRBV5-1 and TRBJ2-1; 11 bases map to TRBD1. V lost 0 bases and J lost 10; bases outside the gene matches: 6. The CDR3 spans 15 residues. Germline V gene data show CDR1 as SGHRS and CDR2 as YFSETQ.

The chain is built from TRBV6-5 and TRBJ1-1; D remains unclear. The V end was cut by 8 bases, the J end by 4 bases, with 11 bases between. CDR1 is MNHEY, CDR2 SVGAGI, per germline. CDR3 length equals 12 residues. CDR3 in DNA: TGTGCCAGCGGGCCGGGGAGCACTGAAGCTTTCTTT. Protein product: CASGPGSTEAFF.

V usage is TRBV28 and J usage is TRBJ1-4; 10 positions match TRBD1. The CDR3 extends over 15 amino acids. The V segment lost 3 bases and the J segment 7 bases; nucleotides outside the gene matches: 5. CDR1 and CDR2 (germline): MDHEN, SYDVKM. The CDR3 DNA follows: TGTGCCAGCAGTTTCCCGGGACAGGGGAGTGAAAAACTGTTTTTT. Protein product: CASSFPGQGSEKLFF. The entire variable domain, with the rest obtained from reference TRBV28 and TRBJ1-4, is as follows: DVKVTQSSRYLVKRTGEKVFLECVQDMDHENMFWYRQDPGLGLRLIYFSYDVKMKEKGDIPEGYSVSREKKERFSLILESASTNQTSMYLCASSFPGQGSEKLFFGSGTQLSVL.

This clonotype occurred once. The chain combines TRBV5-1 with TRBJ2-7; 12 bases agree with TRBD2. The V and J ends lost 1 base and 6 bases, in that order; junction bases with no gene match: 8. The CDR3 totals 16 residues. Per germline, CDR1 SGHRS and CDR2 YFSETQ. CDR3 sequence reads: CASSLTPGLAGVEQYF. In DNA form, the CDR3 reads TGCGCCAGCAGCTTGACCCCGGGACTAGCGGGTGTCGAGCAGTACTTC.

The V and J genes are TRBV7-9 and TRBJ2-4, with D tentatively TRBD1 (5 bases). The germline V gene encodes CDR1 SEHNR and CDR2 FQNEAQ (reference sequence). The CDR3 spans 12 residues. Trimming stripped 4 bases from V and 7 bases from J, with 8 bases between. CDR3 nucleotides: TGTGCCAGCAGCTCGCAGGGCAACATTCAGTACTTC. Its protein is CASSSQGNIQYF.

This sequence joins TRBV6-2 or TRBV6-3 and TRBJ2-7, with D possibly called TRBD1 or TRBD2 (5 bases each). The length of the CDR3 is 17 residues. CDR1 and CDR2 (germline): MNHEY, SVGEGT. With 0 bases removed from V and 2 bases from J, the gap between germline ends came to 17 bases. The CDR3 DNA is TGTGCCAGCAGTTACTCGATCGTCGGGGCCCCTACCTACGAGCAGTACTTC. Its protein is CASSYSIVGAPTYEQYF.

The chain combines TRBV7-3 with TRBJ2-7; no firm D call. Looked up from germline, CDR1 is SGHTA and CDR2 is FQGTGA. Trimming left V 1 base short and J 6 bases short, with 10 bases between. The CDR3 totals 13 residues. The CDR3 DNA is TGTGCCAGCAGCTTAAATGGCGTCACCGAGCAGTACTTC. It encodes CASSLNGVTEQYF.

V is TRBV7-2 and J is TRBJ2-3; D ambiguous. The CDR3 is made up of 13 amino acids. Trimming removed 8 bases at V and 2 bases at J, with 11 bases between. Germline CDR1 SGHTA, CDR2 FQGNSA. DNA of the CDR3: TGTGCCAGCCGCTCAGGCACCACAGATACGCAGTATTTT. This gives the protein CASRSGTTDTQYF.

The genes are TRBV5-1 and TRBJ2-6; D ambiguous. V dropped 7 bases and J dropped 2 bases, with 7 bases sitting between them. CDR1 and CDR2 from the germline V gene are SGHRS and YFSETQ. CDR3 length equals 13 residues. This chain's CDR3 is CASYSPGANVLTF. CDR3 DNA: TGCGCCAGCTACTCCCCTGGGGCCAACGTCCTGACTTTC.

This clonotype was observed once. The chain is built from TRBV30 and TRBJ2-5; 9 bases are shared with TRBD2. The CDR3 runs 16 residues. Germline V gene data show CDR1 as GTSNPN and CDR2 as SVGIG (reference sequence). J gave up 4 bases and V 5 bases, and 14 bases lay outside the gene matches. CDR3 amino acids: CAWARGGSVSVETQYF. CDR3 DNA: TGTGCCTGGGCGCGGGGGGGCAGCGTTTCGGTAGAGACCCAGTACTTC.

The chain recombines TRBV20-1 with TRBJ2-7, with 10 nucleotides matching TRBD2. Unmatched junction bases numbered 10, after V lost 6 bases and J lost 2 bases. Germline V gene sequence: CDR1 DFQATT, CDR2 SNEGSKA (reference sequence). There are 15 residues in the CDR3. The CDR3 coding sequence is TGCAGTGCCTCTAGCGCGCTAGCGGGGGCCTACGAGCAGTACTTC. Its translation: CSASSALAGAYEQYF.

DNA for the CDR3: TGCGCCAGCAGCCAAGGTGGTAGCGGGAGCACAGATACGCAGTATTTT. Its protein product is CASSQGGSGSTDTQYF. This chain links TRBV4-1 with TRBJ2-3, with 7 bases that match TRBD2. Germline-derived CDR1 and CDR2 are MGHRA and YSYEKL. The J segment lost 0 bases and the V segment lost 1 base, leaving 4 bases of the junction unmatched. There are 16 residues in the CDR3.

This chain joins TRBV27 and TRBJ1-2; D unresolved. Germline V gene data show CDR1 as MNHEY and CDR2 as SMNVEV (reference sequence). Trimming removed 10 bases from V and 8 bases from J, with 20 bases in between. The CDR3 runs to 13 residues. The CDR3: CAIRPLKGQGYTF. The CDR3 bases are TGTGCCATCCGCCCCCTGAAGGGTCAGGGCTACACCTTC.

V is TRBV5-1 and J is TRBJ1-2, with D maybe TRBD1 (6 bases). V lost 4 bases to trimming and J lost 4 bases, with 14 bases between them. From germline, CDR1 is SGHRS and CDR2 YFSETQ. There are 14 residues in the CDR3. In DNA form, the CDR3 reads TGCGCCAGCAGCCAGTTACAGGGAAGCTATGGCTACACCTTC. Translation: CASSQLQGSYGYTF.

The CDR3 region is CAISQQAANSPLHF. The CDR3 DNA sequence: TGTGCCATCAGTCAACAGGCAGCTAATTCACCCCTCCACTTT. The V gene is TRBV10-3, the J gene TRBJ1-6; tentatively, D is TRBD1 (5 bases). V gave up 5 bases and J gave up 6 bases, with 11 bases separating them. The CDR3 consists of 14 residues. Germline V CDR1 and CDR2: ENHRY, SYGVKD.